This T cell receptor (beta chain) was identified during a study of blood T cell repertoires in COVID-19. About the study: Collection of acute and convalescent COVID-19 samples took place in the United States, Italy and Spain. Sample material is recorded as cDNA or gDNA derived from T cells, B-cell-depleted T cells, or PBMCs.

Germline assignment: CDR1 LGHDT and CDR2 YNNKEL (reference sequence). The CDR3 extends over 16 amino acids. With 4 bases removed from V and 0 bases from J, the gap between germline ends came to 12 bases. Repertoires were generated with immunoSEQ multiplex PCR, while TCRdb's copy carries only in-frame clones and drops some. The sample consists of 170,000 or so clones, more than 70% of them appearing once. The clonotype comes from a man aged 50-59 years with active or convalescent COVID-19. V usage is TRBV3-1 (or the pseudogene TRBV3-2) and J usage is TRBJ1-4, with D possibly matching TRBD1 (5 bases). The specimen sequenced was peripheral blood. The CDR3: CASSRPRAATNEKLFF. The CDR3 bases are TGTGCCAGCAGCCGACCCAGGGCAGCAACTAATGAAAAACTGTTTTTT.